This T cell receptor (beta chain) was captured in a study of blood T cell repertoires in COVID-19. Looking at the study overall: COVID-19 samples from acute and convalescent phases originated in the United States, Italy and Spain. PBMCs, B-cell-depleted T cells, or T cells were the source of the cDNA or gDNA that made up the material.

Germline values: CDR1 LGHDT, CDR2 YNNKEL (reference sequence). CDR3 length equals 14 residues. Trimming removed 1 base at V and 7 bases at J, with 11 bases between. Original methodology: Nucleated cell number was recorded as an estimate derived from reference gene primer amplification. TCRdb's copy holds only in-frame clones and misses some; the assay was immunoSEQ multiplex PCR. That table gives V, J and clone size, and the DNA gave D and trimming. Among roughly 76,000 clones listed, 87% were seen once. The sequenced sample was peripheral blood. This chain connects TRBV3-1 (or the pseudogene TRBV3-2) to TRBJ1-5; perhaps TRBD1 as D (5 bases). This receptor was taken from a man aged 25-40 years with acute or convalescent COVID-19. The CDR3 nucleotides read TGTGCCAGCAGCCAAGGACAAGACAGCCAGCCCCAGCATTTT. Amino acid sequence: CASSQGQDSQPQHF.